The following is a T cell receptor (beta chain) sequence with its context. Some clones are missing from TCRdb's copy, which holds only in-frame ones; the method was immunoSEQ multiplex PCR. Among some 61,000 clones listed, 80% to 90% were seen once. These data come from a study of blood T cell repertoires in COVID-19. Study at large: Sites across the United States, Italy and Spain contributed samples from acute and convalescent COVID-19.

This TCR came from a man in his sixties with acute or convalescent COVID-19. The sample consisted of peripheral blood.

In DNA form, the CDR3 reads TGTGCCAGCAGCTTGGCCGAGATCGTTCGTTCTGAAGCTTTCTTT. It is translated as CASSLAEIVRSEAFF. This sequence joins TRBV5-5 and TRBJ1-1; D is undetermined. V gave up 0 bases and J gave up 6 bases, with 15 bases separating them. The CDR3 length is 15 residues. Germline loops: CDR1 SGHKS, CDR2 YYEKEE (reference sequence).